The clone carrying this T cell receptor (beta chain) was counted between two and nine times. The sample originates from a study of T-cell memory formation after mild COVID-19. This CDR3 is built from 12 residues. The junction had 4 bases not matched to a gene; V was cut back by 9 bases and J by 8 bases. CDR1 and CDR2 (germline): LGHDT, YNNKEL (reference sequence). The 5'RACE method, run with constant-segment primers, produced TCR alpha and TCR beta cDNA libraries (carrying sample barcodes and UMIs). One entry per CDR3 protein results from TCRdb running MiXCR on the 5' RACE reads. The sample lists just under 350,000 distinct CDR3 sequences; 10% to 15% were seen once.

The specimen sequenced was PBMCs or a T cell subset sorted from them (not recorded which). The receptor's source is a man aged 18-30 years who had mild COVID-19 (a few samples of this study predate the infection). Cell type and time point are not known. The rearrangement links TRBV3-1 to TRBJ1-6; 7 bases line up with TRBD1. The CDR3 region has the DNA TGTGCCAGTACTACAGGGGATTCACCCCTCCACTTT. Amino acid sequence: CASTTGDSPLHF.